These 12 T cell receptor beta chains were sequenced from one sample in a study of tumor-infiltrating lymphocytes in primary liver carcinoma. Production of TCR beta cDNA used approximately 0.55 ug total RNA together with a constant-region primer. For TCR beta, libraries were produced by three nested multiplex PCR rounds using slightly modified ARM-PCR. It was with TRBV1-TRBV30 forward primers and a C-beta reverse primer that the first two PCR rounds were run, at roughly 10 cycles each. TCRdb ran MiXCR on the multiplex PCR reads and lists one entry per CDR3 protein. The sample has about 320,000 distinct CDR3 sequences, more than 55% seen once. Germline DNA was also extracted, and blood RNA was taken from unsorted whole blood. Sequenced material: peripheral blood. The receptors derive from a man aged 40-55 years with primary liver carcinoma and hepatitis B virus infection.

This clonotype was picked up a small number of times. The chain combines TRBV6-2 or TRBV6-3 with TRBJ1-6; no clear D gene. Trimming pared 5 bases from V and 0 bases from J, leaving 14 bases between. The germline CDR1 and CDR2 sequences are MNHEY and SVGEGT. The CDR3 is 17 amino acids. CDR3 DNA sequence: TGTGCCAGCAGTACTATGTCCGGGAGCTCCTATAATTCACCCCTCCACTTT. This codes for CASSTMSGSSYNSPLHF.

With respect to this clonotype: Lacking the conserved final phenylalanine or tryptophan, this CDR3 likely reflects a read error. V usage is TRBV30 and J usage is TRBJ1-1; D is ambiguous. Deletions cut 6 bases from V and 3 bases from J, with 8 bases between. The V gene's germline CDR1 is GTSNPN and CDR2 SVGIG (reference sequence). The CDR3 has 11 amino acids. The CDR3 DNA reads as TGTGCCTGCCCTCGCGACACTGAAGCTTTCCTT. Protein: CACPRDTEAFL.

A word on this clonotype: This may be a read error, as it is one base from a much larger clone. This chain connects TRBV4-1 to TRBJ2-1; 8 bases fit TRBD2. From germline, CDR1 is MGHRA and CDR2 YSYEKL. This CDR3 comprises 16 residues. The CDR3 nucleotides read TGCACCAGCAGCCAAGGGTTAACTAGCGGCCGCAATGAGCAGTTCTTC. This gives the protein CTSSQGLTSGRNEQFF.

The rearrangement uses TRBV11-2 and TRBJ2-7, with D perhaps TRBD1 (6 bases). The V end was cut by 2 bases, the J end by 4 bases, with 12 bases between. The CDR3 length is 14 residues. Germline V gives CDR1 SGHAT, CDR2 FQNNGV. The CDR3, as DNA: TGTGCCAGCAGCTTATTACCAGGGACATACGAGCAGTACTTC. It encodes CASSLLPGTYEQYF.

A note on this clonotype: This CDR3 fails to terminate in the conserved phenylalanine or tryptophan, so it likely reflects a read error. V gene TRBV11-2 combines with J gene TRBJ1-1; D ambiguous. Germline values: CDR1 SGHAT, CDR2 FQNNGV. The CDR3 covers 15 residues. This CDR3 reads CASSLSEWGGTGAFL. CDR3 coding DNA: TGTGCCAGCAGCTTATCGGAGTGGGGAGGCACTGGAGCTTTCCTT.

This clonotype has a handful of counts. V gene TRBV11-2 combines with J gene TRBJ2-7; 9 bases align to TRBD2. CDR1 is SGHAT and CDR2 is FQNNGV in the germline V gene. The CDR3 is 15 amino acids. Losses at the gene ends were 5 bases for V and 6 bases for J; bases not matched to a gene: 11. As DNA, the CDR3 is TGTGCCAGCAGCCAAAAGAGGCTAGCGGGACTCGAGCAGTACTTC. Protein product: CASSQKRLAGLEQYF.

Details on this clonotype: One base away lies a much larger clone, so this may be a sequencing read error. This chain's CDR3 is CASSQDGGRMLDEQFF. The DNA of the CDR3 is TGCGCCAGCAGCCAAGATGGCGGGAGAATGTTAGATGAGCAGTTCTTC. The V and J genes are TRBV4-1 and TRBJ2-1; 7 bases are shared with TRBD2. Trimming took 0 bases from V and 8 from J; bases not matched to a gene: 10. The germline gives CDR1 MGHRA, CDR2 YSYEKL. This CDR3 region has 16 residues.

Concerning this clonotype: Given a much more abundant clone one base away, this may be a read error. The chain uses TRBV29-1 and TRBJ2-3; possibly TRBD2 for D (5 bases). Germline CDR1 reads SQVTM; CDR2 reads ANQGSEA. This CDR3 comprises 13 residues. The CDR3 nucleotides are TGCAGGGCAGCGGACCAGCGCACAGATACGCAGTATTTT. Translated: CRAADQRTDTQYF.

This chain links TRBV2 with TRBJ2-1, with no clear D. CDR1 is SNHLY and CDR2 is FYNNEI in the germline V gene. V dropped 2 bases and J dropped 10 bases, with 3 bases sitting between them. This CDR3 is built from 10 residues. The CDR3 bases are TGTGCCAGCAGTGAACAAGAGCAGTTCTTC. Translation: CASSEQEQFF.

Comment on this clonotype: A much larger clone differs by one base, so this may be a read error. The rearrangement links TRBV6-5 to TRBJ2-1; the D is unclear. The CDR3 loop spans 14 amino acids. CDR1 is MNHEY, CDR2 SVGAGI, per germline. The CDR3 reads CASTMTAAYNEKFF. Written as DNA, the CDR3 is TGTGCCAGCACCATGACTGCTGCCTACAATGAGAAGTTCTTC.

On this clonotype: A much larger clone sits a single nucleotide away, making a read error possible. The J gene is TRBJ2-4, the V gene TRBV6-6; TRBD2 matches at 16 bases. The ends lost 5 bases at V and 8 bases at J; junction bases unmatched: 15. CDR3 length: 19 residues. The V gene's germline CDR1 is MNHNY and CDR2 SVGAGI (reference sequence). The CDR3 region is CASSGDRGLAGGRSYIQYF. CDR3 DNA sequence: TGTGCCAGCAGTGGAGACAGGGGACTAGCGGGAGGGAGGTCGTACATTCAGTACTTC.

This chain links TRBV7-3 with TRBJ2-7; the D call may be TRBD1 or TRBD2 (5 bases each). Per the germline V gene, CDR1 is SGHTA and CDR2 is FQGTGA. V lost 5 bases, J lost 4 bases, and 18 bases lay in between. This CDR3 region has 15 residues. DNA of the CDR3: TGTGCCAGCAGCGAGGGGCCACTACCAACGTACGAGCAGTACTTC. Protein sequence: CASSEGPLPTYEQYF.